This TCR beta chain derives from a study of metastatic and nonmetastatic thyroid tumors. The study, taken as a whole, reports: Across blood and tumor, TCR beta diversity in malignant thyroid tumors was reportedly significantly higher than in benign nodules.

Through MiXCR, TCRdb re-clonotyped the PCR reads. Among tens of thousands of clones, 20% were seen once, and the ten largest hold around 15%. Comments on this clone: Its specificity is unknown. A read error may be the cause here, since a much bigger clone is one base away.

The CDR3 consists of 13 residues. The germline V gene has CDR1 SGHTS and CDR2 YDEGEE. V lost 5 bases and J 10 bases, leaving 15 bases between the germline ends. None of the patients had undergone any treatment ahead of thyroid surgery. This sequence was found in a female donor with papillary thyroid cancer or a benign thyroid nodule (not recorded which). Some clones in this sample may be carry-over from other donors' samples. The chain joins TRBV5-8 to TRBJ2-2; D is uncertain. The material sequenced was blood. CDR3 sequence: CASRTDAAVELFF. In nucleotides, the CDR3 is TGTGCCAGCAGGACCGACGCCGCCGTGGAGCTGTTTTTT.